These T cell receptor beta chains were read from a single sample in a study of T cell responses to AZD1222 COVID-19 vaccine. TCRdb's table, derived via immunoSEQ multiplex PCR, lists solely in-frame clones and lacks some. The sample contains roughly 160,000 clones, roughly nine tenths of which appear only once. Material: peripheral blood, obtained on day 0 of MenACWY control vaccination. The origin of the receptors is an adult in good health. Both conserved end residues are part of each CDR3. Each record gives: J gene, D gene, CDR3 length, V gene, clone size, CDR3 DNA, CDR3 protein. A D gene is named only where the DNA matches it firmly. Only part of the rows carry a size: once, few, many, or a class if the clone is expanded.

TRBJ2-7,TRBD1,15,TRBV27,.,TGTGCCAGCAGTCGGCAAGGGGGCGTGGTGGAAGGGCAGTACTTC,CASSRQGGVVEGQYF
TRBJ2-5,.,14,TRBV6-5,.,TGTGCCAGCAGACCGTTCCGGGACCAAGAGACCCAGTACTTC,CASRPFRDQETQYF
TRBJ1-3,.,15,TRBV6-2/TRBV6-3,.,TGTGCCAGCAGCCGGAGGGAAGTTGCTGGAAACACCATATATTTT,CASSRREVAGNTIYF
TRBJ1-6,.,16,TRBV4-2,.,TGTGCCAGCAGCCAAGATTGGAGGGGCTGGAATTCACCCCTCCACTTT,CASSQDWRGWNSPLHF
TRBJ2-7,TRBD2,16,TRBV11-2,.,TGTGCCAGCAGCTTAGATTTGGTAGCGGGAGGTTCCGAGCAGTACTTC,CASSLDLVAGGSEQYF
TRBJ2-7,.,13,TRBV28,.,TGTGCCAGCAGTTTAAAAGTCTCCTACGAGCAGTACTTC,CASSLKVSYEQYF
TRBJ2-3,.,17,TRBV19,.,TGTGCCAGTAGTAGAACACCGGGCGGAGCCCGCACAGATACGCAGTATTTT,CASSRTPGGARTDTQYF
TRBJ1-3,.,16,TRBV6-6,.,TGTGCCAGCAGTTACCCGCCCCCAGGCTCTGGAAACACCATATATTTT,CASSYPPPGSGNTIYF
TRBJ1-5,.,12,TRBV11-2,.,TGTGCCAGCAGCTTTGGGGACCAGCCCCAGCATTTT,CASSFGDQPQHF
TRBJ1-2,TRBD1,16,TRBV5-1,.,TGCGCCAGCAGCCTCGGGACAGGGACCTCTAACTATGGCTACACCTTC,CASSLGTGTSNYGYTF
TRBJ2-5,TRBD2,17,TRBV3-1/TRBV3-2,.,TGTGCCAGCAGCCAATTGGTGCTAGCGGGAGAGGGAGAGACCCAGTACTTC,CASSQLVLAGEGETQYF
TRBJ1-1,.,12,TRBV19,.,TGTGCCAGTAGTCTTCGATACACTGAAGCTTTCTTT,CASSLRYTEAFF
TRBJ1-1,.,14,TRBV4-3,.,TGCGCCAGCAGCCTGGAACCCAGGAACACTGAAGCTTTCTTT,CASSLEPRNTEAFF
TRBJ1-2,.,13,TRBV11-3,.,TGTGCCAGCAGCGCCCGGACGCACTATGGCTACACCTTC,CASSARTHYGYTF
TRBJ2-2,TRBD2,19,TRBV27,.,TGTGCCAGCAGTTTCTTCAGCTTGGGGGGGAAGGGACCTCTTGGGGAGCTGTTTTTT,CASSFFSLGGKGPLGELFF
TRBJ1-2,.,15,TRBV15,.,TGTGCCACCAGCAGAGATAGGGGCCGGGCTGAGGGCTACACCTTC,CATSRDRGRAEGYTF
TRBJ2-2,TRBD2,14,TRBV7-9,.,TGTGCCAGCCTGAGCGGGAGGGCCACCGGGGAGCTGTTTTTT,CASLSGRATGELFF
TRBJ1-1,.,20,TRBV19,.,TGTGCCAGTAACTTAAGCTCGAGGAGGGGTTTTGAGATTAAGAACACTGAAGCTTTCTTT,CASNLSSRRGFEIKNTEAFF
TRBJ1-2,.,17,TRBV7-2,.,TGTGCCAGCAGCTTAGAAATCGCGGACACACCTGAATATGGCTACACCTTC,CASSLEIADTPEYGYTF
TRBJ1-2,.,13,TRBV19,.,TGTGCCAGTAGTATACGGACCGACTATGGCTACACCTTC,CASSIRTDYGYTF
TRBJ1-5,.,15,TRBV11-2,.,TGTGCCAGCAGCTTAGGAAGGGGAGGCAATCAGCCCCAGCATTTT,CASSLGRGGNQPQHF
TRBJ2-1,.,15,TRBV5-4,.,TGTGCCAGCAGCTTGGGTACGGCGGACTACAATGAGCAGTTCTTC,CASSLGTADYNEQFF
TRBJ1-1,TRBD1,13,TRBV10-3,.,TGTGCCATCACCGACAGGGGCGACACTGAAGCTTTCTTT,CAITDRGDTEAFF
TRBJ1-6,.,15,TRBV27,.,TGTGCCAGCAGTTTCGTGGTGGGCGGCAATTCACCCCTCCACTTT,CASSFVVGGNSPLHF
TRBJ2-7,.,15,TRBV11-2,.,TGTGCCAGCGACCAACCCGGCAGGGGTGTTTACGAGCAGTACTTC,CASDQPGRGVYEQYF
TRBJ2-2,TRBD1,19,TRBV24-1,.,TGTGCCACCAGTGACCCTTATGACAGGGGAAGGATGGGCACCGGGGAGCTGTTTTTT,CATSDPYDRGRMGTGELFF
TRBJ1-2,.,13,TRBV2,.,TGTGCCAGCAGTCCTGACAGAAACTATGGCTACACCTTC,CASSPDRNYGYTF
TRBJ2-5,.,11,TRBV12-3/TRBV12-4,.,TGTGCCAGCAGCCTCCAAGAGACCCAGTACTTC,CASSLQETQYF
TRBJ2-1,.,14,TRBV3-1/TRBV3-2,.,TGTGCCAGCAGTCAACGTAGCAGTTCCAATGAGCAGTTCTTC,CASSQRSSSNEQFF
TRBJ1-2,.,15,TRBV19,.,TGTGCCAGTAGTATTTGGGGCCCCCCGGGGGATGGCTACACCTTC,CASSIWGPPGDGYTF
TRBJ1-6,.,14,TRBV6-5,once,TGTGCCAGCAGTTACGCCAGGGAGGCTTCACCCCTCCACTTT,CASSYAREASPLHF
TRBJ1-2,TRBD1,16,TRBV28,.,TGTGCCAGCAGGACACCCGGACAGGGGGCTAACTATGGCTACACCTTC,CASRTPGQGANYGYTF
TRBJ2-6,.,18,TRBV5-4,.,TGTGCCAGCAGCACCCGACAAGCAGCAAGCTCTGGGGCCAACGTCCTGACTTTC,CASSTRQAASSGANVLTF
TRBJ1-1,.,12,TRBV7-9,.,TGTGCCGAACGGGGGATGAACACTGAAGCTTTCTTT,CAERGMNTEAFF
TRBJ1-4,.,16,TRBV3-1/TRBV3-2,.,TGTGCCAGCAGCCAAGATTCGGGCAGACAGGATGAAAAACTGTTTTTT,CASSQDSGRQDEKLFF
TRBJ2-1,TRBD2,16,TRBV4-1,.,TGCGCCAGCAGCCAAGGGTGGGGTAAGGCGGGAGAGGAGCAGTTCTTC,CASSQGWGKAGEEQFF
TRBJ1-1,.,14,TRBV27,.,TGTGCCAGCAGTTTATTGAGTAGGAACACTGAAGCTTTCTTT,CASSLLSRNTEAFF
TRBJ2-7,.,12,TRBV2,few,TGTGCCAGCGGGGCGGGCGCCTACGAGCAGTACTTC,CASGAGAYEQYF
TRBJ1-5,.,14,TRBV7-2,.,TGTGCCAGCAGCCTCGGGACTAAGAATCAGCCCCAGCATTTT,CASSLGTKNQPQHF
TRBJ2-3,TRBD2,20,TRBV15,once,TGTGCCACCAGCAGAGATCTCATAATGGGACTAGCGGGAGTATCAGATACGCAGTATTTT,CATSRDLIMGLAGVSDTQYF
TRBJ1-5,.,15,TRBV5-8,.,TGTGCCAGCAGCCAAGCGGACAGAAGCAATCAGCCCCAGCATTTT,CASSQADRSNQPQHF